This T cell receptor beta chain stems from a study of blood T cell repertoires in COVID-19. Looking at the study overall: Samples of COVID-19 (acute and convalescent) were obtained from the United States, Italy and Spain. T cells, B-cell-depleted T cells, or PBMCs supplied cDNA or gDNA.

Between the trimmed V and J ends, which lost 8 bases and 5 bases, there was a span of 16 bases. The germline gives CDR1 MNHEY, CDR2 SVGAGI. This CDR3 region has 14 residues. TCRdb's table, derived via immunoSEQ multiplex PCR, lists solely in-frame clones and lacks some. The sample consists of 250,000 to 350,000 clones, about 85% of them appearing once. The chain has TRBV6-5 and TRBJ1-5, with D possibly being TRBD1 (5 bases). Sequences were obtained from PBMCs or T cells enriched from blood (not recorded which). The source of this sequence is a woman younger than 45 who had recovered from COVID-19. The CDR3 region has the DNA TGTGCCAGCCGATCGAGGCAGGGATATCAGCCCCAGCATTTT. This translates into CASRSRQGYQPQHF.